The 7 T cell receptor beta chains in this list originate from one sample, sequenced in a study of T cells in Graves' hyperthyroidism and ophthalmopathy. TCR beta CDR3 regions were amplified from RNA. HTBI primers were employed in a first-round RT-PCR of the TCR CDR3. MiXCR, applied by TCRdb to the multiplex PCR reads, yields one record per CDR3 protein. The table includes about 500,000 distinct CDR3 sequences, 15% to 20% detected once. The sample taken for sequencing was blood. All receptors derive from a woman aged 30 to 39 with Graves' ophthalmopathy.

This clonotype was found a few times. The rearrangement joins TRBV5-1 to TRBJ2-5, with D unresolved. The CDR3 is 10 residues long. The ends were cut back, 6 bases at V and 5 bases at J, with 5 bases in the middle. Per germline, CDR1 SGHRS and CDR2 YFSETQ. CDR3 amino acids: CASNPETQYF. The CDR3 DNA is TGCGCCAGCAACCCTGAGACCCAGTACTTC.

This clonotype was seen just once. The CDR3 loop reads CASSYARRLNTGELFF. The CDR3 coding sequence is TGTGCCAGCAGTTATGCGAGAAGATTGAACACCGGGGAGCTGTTTTTT. J is TRBJ2-2 and V is TRBV6-1; no clear D gene. This CDR3 is 16 amino acids long. Trimming left V 5 bases short and J 1 base short, with 14 bases between. Germline V gene lookup returns CDR1 MNHNS and CDR2 SASEGT.

This clonotype was detected many times. The rearrangement links TRBV20-1 to TRBJ1-4, with D hard to call. Looked up from germline, CDR1 is DFQATT and CDR2 is SNEGSKA (reference sequence). The CDR3 runs to 14 residues. V was shortened by 5 bases and J by 0 bases, with 10 bases between the two germline ends. The CDR3 here is CSARGDATNEKLFF. The DNA for the CDR3 is TGCAGTGCTCGAGGAGACGCAACTAATGAAAAACTGTTTTTT.

The chain joins TRBV7-6 to TRBJ2-1; D is perhaps TRBD2 (6 bases). Germline V gives CDR1 SGHVS, CDR2 FNYEAQ. The V end was cut by 4 bases, the J end by 14 bases, with 12 bases between. The CDR3 contains 11 residues. The CDR3 reads CASSSGGREFF. CDR3 nucleotide sequence: TGTGCCAGCAGCTCCGGGGGAAGGGAGTTCTTC.

About this clonotype: One end of the junction varies from germline; a read error may be responsible. The chain is built from TRBV20-1 and TRBJ2-7; D is unresolved. CDR1 and CDR2 (germline): DFQATT, SNEGSKA (reference sequence). The CDR3 is 12 amino acids. The CDR3 loop reads CSAREVGYERYF. The CDR3 coding sequence is TGCAGTGCTAGAGAGGTGGGCTACGAGCGGTACTTC.

This rearrangement joins TRBV9 to TRBJ2-2; 7 bases are shared with TRBD1. Looked up from germline, CDR1 is SGDLS and CDR2 is YYNGEE. V gave up 1 base and J gave up 4 bases; unmatched junction bases: 7. The CDR3 is 16 amino acids. The chain's CDR3 is CASSVNRGERTGELFF. CDR3 DNA sequence: TGTGCCAGCAGCGTAAACAGGGGTGAGCGCACCGGGGAGCTGTTTTTT.

CDR3 bases: TGTGCCAGCAGCTTAGCGGGAGGGGAGGAGCAGTACTTC. Translation: CASSLAGGEEQYF. The V gene is TRBV7-6, the J gene TRBJ2-7, with 7 bases that match TRBD2. Germline V CDR1 and CDR2: SGHVS, FNYEAQ. This CDR3 is 13 amino acids long. Losses at the gene ends were 0 bases for V and 7 bases for J; bases not matched to a gene: 3.